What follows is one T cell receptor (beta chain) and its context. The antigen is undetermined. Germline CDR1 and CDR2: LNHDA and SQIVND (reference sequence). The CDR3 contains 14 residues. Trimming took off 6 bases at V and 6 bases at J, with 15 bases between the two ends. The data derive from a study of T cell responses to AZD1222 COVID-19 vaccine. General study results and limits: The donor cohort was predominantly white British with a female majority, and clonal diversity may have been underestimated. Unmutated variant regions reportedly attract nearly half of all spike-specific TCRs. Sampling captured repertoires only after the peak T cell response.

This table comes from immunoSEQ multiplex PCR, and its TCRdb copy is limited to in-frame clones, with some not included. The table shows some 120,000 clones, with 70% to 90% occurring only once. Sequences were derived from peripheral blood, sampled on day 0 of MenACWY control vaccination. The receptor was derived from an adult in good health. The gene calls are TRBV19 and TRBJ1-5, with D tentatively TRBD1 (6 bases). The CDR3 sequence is CASRNRDLGQPQHF. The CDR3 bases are TGTGCCAGTAGAAACAGGGATCTAGGTCAGCCCCAGCATTTT.